This paragraph reports one TCR beta chain. The repertoire was sequenced with immunoSEQ multiplex PCR; TCRdb's copy has only in-frame clones and lacks some. Found here are 81,000 or so clones, roughly 79% of them singletons; the top ten hold approximately 22%. This sample stems from a study of radiotherapy plus CTLA-4 blockade in lung cancer. The TCR originated in a human donor with non-small cell lung cancer whose response to radiotherapy plus ipilimumab could not be evaluated. Some clones in this sample may be carry-over from other donors' samples. The specimen was peripheral blood, collected from a patient treated with radiotherapy plus ipilimumab.

The CDR3 reads CASSPEGYGYTF. The CDR3, as DNA: TGCGCCAGCAGCCCGGAGGGGTATGGCTACACCTTC. The chain has TRBV5-1 and TRBJ1-2, with D tentatively TRBD1 (5 bases). Trimming removed 4 bases at V and 5 bases at J, with 9 bases between. The CDR3 length is 12 residues. The germline gives CDR1 SGHRS, CDR2 YFSETQ. The variable domain in full, completed from reference TRBV5-1 and TRBJ1-2, reads KAGVTQTPRYLIKTRGQQVTLSCSPISGHRSVSWYQQTPGQGLQFLFEYFSETQRNKGNFPGRFSGRQFSNSRSEMNVSTLELGDSALYLCASSPEGYGYTFGSGTRLTVV.